Below are 2 T cell receptor beta chains sequenced from a single sample in a study of T-cell reconstitution after alpha-beta-depleted transplantation in children. Unique molecular identifiers were incorporated when the TCRbeta library was constructed. One entry per CDR3 protein, called by TCRdb with MiXCR from the PCR reads. The sample includes nearly 350,000 distinct CDR3 sequences, roughly 16% of them seen just once. The source material was PBMCs, mostly from graft donor cells, sampled 360 days after TCRalphabeta/CD19-depleted stem cell transplant. Receptors were obtained from a male patient between 2 and 9 years old who had a stem cell transplant for acute lymphoblastic leukemia, so the T cells may come from the graft donor.

The rearrangement uses TRBV14 and TRBJ2-5; TRBD1 or TRBD2 may be the D gene (5 bases each). CDR1 is SGHDN and CDR2 is FVKESK in the germline V gene. V was pared by 1 base and J by 7 bases, with 13 bases between. The CDR3 length is 14 residues. The CDR3 nucleotides read TGTGCCAGCAGCCAAGTTGGGCTGAGGGGGACCCAGTACTTC. Residues: CASSQVGLRGTQYF.

V is TRBV20-1 and J is TRBJ2-3, with 8 bases lining up with TRBD2. This CDR3 region has 16 residues. The V gene end was trimmed by 3 bases and the J gene end by 1 base; junction bases not matched to a gene: 9. The germline V gene encodes CDR1 DFQATT and CDR2 SNEGSKA (reference sequence). The DNA for the CDR3 is TGCAGTGCTAGTCGGGGGGGACTAGTAGGCACAGATACGCAGTATTTT. Its protein is CSASRGGLVGTDTQYF.